This T cell receptor (beta chain) was recorded in a study of OX40 agonist ivuxolimab in advanced cancers. Here immunoSEQ multiplex PCR was the method, and the copy in TCRdb shows in-frame clones only, minus some. The table includes 55,000 to 75,000 clones, around 84% detected once. CDR1 and CDR2 (germline): MNHEY, SVGAGI. The V end lost 2 bases, the J end lost 6 bases, and 9 bases lay between the germline ends. The CDR3 runs 13 residues. The starting material was CD4+ or CD8+ T cells sorted from blood, obtained in a trial of the OX40 agonist ivuxolimab. This clonotype was obtained from an adult with an advanced solid tumor such as melanoma, head and neck, liver or kidney cancer. The genes are TRBV6-5 and TRBJ2-3; possibly TRBD2 for D (5 bases). CDR3 in DNA: TGTGCCAGCAGTTACAGGCTAGCCGATACGCAGTATTTT. Its translation: CASSYRLADTQYF.